The T cell receptor beta chain described here comes from a study of cytomegalovirus exposure and HLA in healthy donors. Findings and limits, study-wide: Within the data, a cluster of highly shared sequence variants was likely a sequencing artifact.

Researchers ran the PCR with 60 Vbeta and 13 Jbeta primers. Profiled with immunoSEQ multiplex PCR; TCRdb holds only in-frame clones, not every one. The sample lists approximately 140,000 clones; roughly four fifths were seen once. About this clone itself: Its antigen is as yet unknown.

This TCR was sampled from a human donor in good health. Sequenced input: PBMCs.

The CDR3 here is CATKTEGQFYNEQFF. CDR3 nucleotide sequence: TGTGCCACCAAAACGGAGGGACAGTTCTACAATGAGCAGTTCTTC. J is TRBJ2-1 and V is TRBV19; weak D call: TRBD1 (7 bases). This CDR3 has 15 residues. Looked up from germline, CDR1 is LNHDA and CDR2 is SQIVND (reference sequence). Trimming stripped 10 bases from V and 3 bases from J, with 19 bases between.